These 11 T cell receptor beta chains were all obtained from the same sample, sequenced in a study of blood T cell repertoires in COVID-19. TCRdb's copy holds only in-frame clones and misses some; the assay was immunoSEQ multiplex PCR. The sample records about 120,000 clones, 75% to 85% being singletons. Source material: peripheral blood. The receptors originated from a man aged 40-49 years with active or convalescent COVID-19.

At least ten counts were recorded for this clone. The V gene is TRBV3-1 (or the pseudogene TRBV3-2), the J gene TRBJ2-1, with D possibly TRBD2 on 6 matching bases. Trimming removed 4 bases from V and 3 bases from J, with 13 bases in between. CDR3 length equals 15 residues. From germline, CDR1 is LGHDT and CDR2 YNNKEL (reference sequence). In DNA form, the CDR3 reads TGTGCCAGCAGCCCCTCCCCGGAGGGCTACAATGAGCAGTTCTTC. Amino acid sequence: CASSPSPEGYNEQFF.

The V and J genes are TRBV19 and TRBJ1-2; the D gene is possibly TRBD1 (5 bases). V shed 6 bases and J shed 4 bases, with 12 bases lying between them. CDR1 and CDR2 from the germline V gene are LNHDA and SQIVND (reference sequence). This CDR3 spans 13 amino acids. The CDR3 DNA reads TGTGCCAGTAGACCAGACAGAAGCTATGGCTACACCTTC. It encodes CASRPDRSYGYTF.

The chain joins TRBV12-3 or TRBV12-4 to TRBJ1-3; a weak D match, TRBD1 (6 bases). V was clipped by 2 bases and J by 12 bases, with 14 bases between them. The CDR3 covers 13 residues. The CDR3 region has the DNA TGTGCCAGCAGTTTAACCCCCGGGACAAGCATATATTTT. It encodes CASSLTPGTSIYF.

This clone was detected once. The chain uses TRBV6-2 or TRBV6-3 and TRBJ2-1; 10 positions agree with TRBD1. This CDR3 region has 16 residues. The J segment lost 5 bases and the V segment lost 4 bases, leaving 8 bases of the junction unmatched. Germline CDR1 and CDR2: MNHEY and SVGEGT. The CDR3 protein is CASSSTGDRGHNEQFF. In DNA form, the CDR3 reads TGTGCCAGCAGTTCCACCGGGGACAGGGGCCACAATGAGCAGTTCTTC.

V gene TRBV30 combines with J gene TRBJ2-1; D is unresolved. The V and J ends lost 0 bases and 10 bases respectively, with 10 bases between them. Germline CDR1 reads GTSNPN; CDR2 reads SVGIG (reference sequence). This CDR3 is built from 12 residues. DNA of the CDR3: TGTGCCTGGAGTGTCGGTAGCCTGGAGCAGTTCTTC. Encoded protein: CAWSVGSLEQFF.

V and J are TRBV3-1 (or the pseudogene TRBV3-2) and TRBJ1-1; D is possibly TRBD1 (5 bases). The V end lost 0 bases, the J end lost 4 bases, and 15 bases lay between the germline ends. CDR3 length: 16 residues. Germline V gene lookup returns CDR1 LGHDT and CDR2 YNNKEL (reference sequence). The CDR3 protein is CASSQDNPGLGTEAFF. The DNA for the CDR3 is TGTGCCAGCAGCCAAGATAATCCAGGGTTGGGCACTGAAGCTTTCTTT.

This chain joins TRBV2 and TRBJ1-5; D gene unclear. Trimming cost V 4 bases and J 5 bases, with 6 bases left between them. Germline CDR1 and CDR2: SNHLY and FYNNEI. The CDR3 totals 12 residues. The CDR3 here is CASSGEDQPQHF. The CDR3 DNA follows: TGTGCCAGCAGTGGCGAGGATCAGCCCCAGCATTTT.

The gene calls are TRBV5-4 and TRBJ2-3; TRBD1 aligns across 11 bases. Trimming took 0 bases from V and 4 from J; bases not matched to a gene: 4. The CDR3 is 16 amino acids. Germline V lookup: CDR1 SGHNT, CDR2 YYREEE (reference sequence). The CDR3 here is CASSLGDRGWPDTQYF. DNA of the CDR3: TGTGCCAGCAGCTTGGGGGACAGGGGGTGGCCAGATACGCAGTATTTT.

The V gene is TRBV2, the J gene TRBJ1-2, with TRBD1 matching over 8 bases. V was clipped by 8 bases and J by 1 base; unmatched bases: 6. CDR3 length equals 14 residues. In germline, CDR1 is SNHLY, CDR2 FYNNEI. The chain's CDR3 is CASCRTGYNYGYTF. As DNA, the CDR3 is TGTGCCAGCTGTCGGACAGGGTATAACTATGGCTACACCTTC.

The V gene is TRBV9, the J gene TRBJ2-5, with 10 bases aligning to TRBD2. With V trimmed by 4 bases and J by 5 bases, 14 bases remained unmatched. Germline V gene sequence: CDR1 SGDLS, CDR2 YYNGEE. This CDR3 has 17 residues. The CDR3 sequence: CASSTSAGGPYVETQYF. In DNA, the CDR3 is TGTGCCAGCAGCACCTCAGCGGGAGGGCCGTACGTGGAGACCCAGTACTTC.

The rearrangement joins TRBV28 to TRBJ2-3; tentative D call: TRBD2 (6 bases). V lost 5 bases and J lost 0, with 18 bases in between. There are 17 residues in the CDR3. Germline loops: CDR1 MDHEN, CDR2 SYDVKM. The CDR3 DNA reads as TGTGCCAGCAGTCCCGGGAGAATCACCGGCAGCACAGATACGCAGTATTTT. As protein: CASSPGRITGSTDTQYF.